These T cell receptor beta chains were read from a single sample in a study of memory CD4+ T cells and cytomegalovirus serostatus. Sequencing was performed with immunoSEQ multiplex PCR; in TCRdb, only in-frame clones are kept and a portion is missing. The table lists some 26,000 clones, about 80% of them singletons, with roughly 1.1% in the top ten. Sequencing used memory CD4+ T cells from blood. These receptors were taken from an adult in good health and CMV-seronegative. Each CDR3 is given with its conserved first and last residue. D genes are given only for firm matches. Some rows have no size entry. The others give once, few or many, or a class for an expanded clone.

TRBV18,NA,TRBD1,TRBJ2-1,TGTGCCAGCTCACCATGGGACAGCCTTGGCAATGAGCAGTTCTTC,CASSPWDSLGNEQFF
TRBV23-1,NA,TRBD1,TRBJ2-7,TGCGCCAGCAGTCAATCGGACAGGCGATACTCCTACGAGCAGTACTTC,CASSQSDRRYSYEQYF
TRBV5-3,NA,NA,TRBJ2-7,TGTGCCAGGGGCTTTTTGGGCTGCCCTCCCTACGAGCAGTACTTC,CARGFLGCPPYEQYF
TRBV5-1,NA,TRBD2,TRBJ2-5,TGCGCCAGCAGCTCGGGGGGAAGGGGAGAGACCCAGTACTTC,CASSSGGRGETQYF
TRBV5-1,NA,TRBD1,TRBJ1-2,TGCGCCAGCAGCTTGGGGGGGACAGGGGATGGCTATGGCTACACCTTC,CASSLGGTGDGYGYTF
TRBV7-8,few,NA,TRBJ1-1,TGTGCCAGCAGCTTAGAGTCAGCAGCCACTGAAGCTTTCTTT,CASSLESAATEAFF
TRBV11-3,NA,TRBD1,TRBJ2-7,TGTGCCAGCCTCGTTCCTCCCCGGGACAGGGTTTACGAGCAGTACTTC,CASLVPPRDRVYEQYF
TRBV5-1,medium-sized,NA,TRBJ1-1,TGCGCCAGCAGACAGGGACAGAACACTGAAGCTTTCTTT,CASRQGQNTEAFF
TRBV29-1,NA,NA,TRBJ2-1,TGCAGCGTTCAGAGGAGCTCCTACAATGAGCAGTTCTTC,CSVQRSSYNEQFF
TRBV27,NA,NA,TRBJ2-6,TGTGCCAGCGGCAGGGGAGGGTCTGGGGCCAACGTCCTGACTTTC,CASGRGGSGANVLTF